These T cell receptor beta chains were read from a single sample in a study of blood T cell repertoires in COVID-19. Profiling relied on immunoSEQ multiplex PCR, and the TCRdb table lists in-frame clones only, not all of them. The table has 200,000 or so clones, almost 80% seen once. The sequencing sample was made of peripheral blood. The receptor set was obtained from a man in his sixties with active or convalescent COVID-19. Each CDR3 is given with its conserved first and last residue. The D gene is left open where the match is weak. Only some rows state a clone size, as once, few, many or a class for expanded clones.

d_call,clone_size,j_call,v_call,cdr3_aa,cdr3_nt
TRBD1,.,TRBJ2-2,TRBV5-1,CASSTGQGGTGELFF,TGCGCCAGCAGCACCGGACAGGGGGGGACCGGGGAGCTGTTTTTT
.,.,TRBJ2-3,TRBV6-4,CASSEGQTDTQYF,TGTGCCAGCAGTGAGGGGCAGACAGATACGCAGTATTTT
.,.,TRBJ2-7,TRBV5-1,CASSLQGTYEQYF,TGCGCCAGCAGCTTGCAGGGGACCTACGAGCAGTACTTC
.,.,TRBJ1-6,TRBV28,CASSSLSGAGSPLHF,TGTGCCAGCAGCTCCCTATCAGGGGCCGGATCACCCCTCCACTTT
TRBD1,.,TRBJ2-7,TRBV28,CASSTPGQGFYEQYF,TGTGCCAGCAGTACCCCCGGACAGGGGTTCTACGAGCAGTACTTC
.,.,TRBJ2-1,TRBV19,CASSSYHNEQFF,TGTGCCAGTAGTAGCTATCACAATGAGCAGTTCTTC
.,.,TRBJ2-7,TRBV7-9,CASSSLTQRAGLSYEQYF,TGTGCCAGCAGCTCTTTAACTCAGAGGGCTGGACTCTCCTACGAGCAGTACTTC
TRBD1,.,TRBJ1-2,TRBV5-1,CASNSRGTGPYGYTF,TGCGCCAGCAACTCGAGGGGGACAGGGCCCTATGGCTACACCTTC
TRBD2,once,TRBJ2-7,TRBV7-2,CASSLDLGGGRPPEQYF,TGTGCCAGCAGCTTAGATTTGGGGGGCGGGAGGCCCCCCGAGCAGTACTTC
TRBD2,.,TRBJ2-3,TRBV28,CASSLLAGSTDTQYF,TGTGCCAGCAGTTTATTAGCGGGTTCCACAGATACGCAGTATTTT
.,few,TRBJ1-1,TRBV7-9,CASSLRERAEAFF,TGTGCCAGCAGCTTACGAGAGAGGGCTGAAGCTTTCTTT
TRBD1,.,TRBJ1-2,TRBV9,CASSVGRGAGYTF,TGTGCCAGCAGCGTAGGCAGGGGGGCTGGCTACACCTTC
.,few,TRBJ1-2,TRBV15,CATSRDTAGYTF,TGTGCCACCAGCCGGGACACGGCTGGCTACACCTTC
TRBD2,.,TRBJ2-2,TRBV7-3,CASSFSGDGTGELFF,TGTGCCAGCAGCTTTAGCGGGGATGGAACCGGGGAGCTGTTTTTT
TRBD1,.,TRBJ2-1,TRBV27,CASSLTGTGFLNEQFF,TGTGCCAGCAGCCTTACGGGGACAGGGTTTCTGAATGAGCAGTTCTTC
.,.,TRBJ2-7,TRBV4-3,CASSQVYQGTYEQYF,TGCGCCAGCAGCCAAGTTTACCAGGGCACCTACGAGCAGTACTTC
.,.,TRBJ1-4,TRBV18,CASSPRSATNEKLFF,TGTGCCAGCTCACCGAGGTCCGCAACTAATGAAAAACTGTTTTTT
.,few,TRBJ2-1,TRBV3-1/TRBV3-2,CASSQERGGQFF,TGTGCCAGCAGCCAAGAAAGGGGGGGGCAGTTCTTC
TRBD2,.,TRBJ2-2,TRBV7-3,CASSITSEGTGELFF,TGTGCCAGCAGCATAACTAGCGAGGGAACCGGGGAGCTGTTTTTT
.,.,TRBJ2-7,TRBV28,CASKRGFAEQYF,TGTGCCAGCAAACGAGGATTCGCCGAGCAGTACTTC
TRBD1,.,TRBJ2-7,TRBV5-5,CASSKDRGHEQYF,TGTGCCAGCAGCAAGGACAGGGGCCACGAGCAGTACTTC
.,few,TRBJ1-1,TRBV12-3/TRBV12-4,CASRQRYTEAFF,TGTGCCAGCCGACAGAGATACACTGAAGCTTTCTTT
TRBD2,once,TRBJ2-1,TRBV6-4,CASSVRRERGNEQFF,TGTGCCAGCAGTGTGAGGCGGGAGCGTGGTAATGAGCAGTTCTTC
TRBD1,.,TRBJ2-7,TRBV6-5,CASSSSGTGNYEQYF,TGTGCCAGCAGTTCCTCCGGGACAGGGAACTACGAGCAGTACTTC
TRBD1,.,TRBJ2-7,TRBV19,CASSRDRAYEQYF,TGTGCCAGTAGTAGGGACAGGGCCTACGAGCAGTACTTC
.,few,TRBJ2-7,TRBV5-6,CASSLVQGTYEQYF,TGTGCCAGCAGCTTGGTACAGGGGACTTACGAGCAGTACTTC
.,.,TRBJ1-5,TRBV28,CASNLLVFGGQPQHF,TGTGCCAGCAATCTACTGGTCTTCGGTGGTCAGCCCCAGCATTTT